What follows are 2 T cell receptor beta chains derived from one specimen sequenced in a study of T cell responses to AZD1222 COVID-19 vaccine. TCRdb's copy holds only in-frame clones and misses some; the assay was immunoSEQ multiplex PCR. The table shows 130,000 to 150,000 clones, with 88% occurring only once. Sequencing was performed on peripheral blood, taken on day 0 of AZD1222 vaccination. The receptors were sampled from an adult in good health.

This clone was recorded only once. The chain joins TRBV29-1 to TRBJ1-2; tentative D call: TRBD1 (6 bases). Germline loops: CDR1 SQVTM, CDR2 ANQGSEA. This CDR3 is built from 13 residues. The V and J ends lost 2 bases and 9 bases respectively, with 16 bases between them. The chain's CDR3 is CSVELAGELCYTF. CDR3 coding DNA: TGCAGCGTTGAATTGGCAGGGGAATTATGCTACACCTTC. Based on the CDR3 plus reference TRBV29-1 and TRBJ1-2, the full variable domain is SAVISQKPSRDICQRGTSLTIQCQVDSQVTMMFWYRQQPGQSLTLIATANQGSEATYESGFVIDKFPISRPNLTFSTLTVSNMSPEDSSIYLCSVELAGELCYTFGSGTRLTVV.

The rearrangement uses TRBV6-5 and TRBJ2-2; TRBD2 agrees at 8 bases. The CDR3 is 15 amino acids. The germline V gene encodes CDR1 MNHEY and CDR2 SVGAGI. V trimming: 5 bases; J trimming: 0 bases; junction bases outside the gene matches: 2. The CDR3 loop reads CASSSGGPNTGELFF. Written as DNA, the CDR3 is TGTGCCAGCAGTAGCGGGGGCCCGAACACCGGGGAGCTGTTTTTT.